This note documents a single T cell receptor (beta chain) sequence. This receptor's antigen is unknown. Base qualities are not at hand, and no much larger clone is one base apart. Rearranged TRB sequences spanning V, D and J segments were amplified by multiplex touch-down PCR using a mixed TRB-A/B primer pool. Illumina adapters and sample indices were added to the amplicons in two consecutive PCR reactions performed with Phusion HS II polymerase. After gel purification with the NucleoSpin Gel and PCR Clean-up kit, the amplicons were checked using Qubit and an Agilent 2100 Bioanalyzer. Sequencing of libraries was carried out on an Illumina MiSeq in 600-cycle, single-indexed, paired-end runs. The paper's data handling went like this. Processing of the TRB sequences was carried out with MiXCR versions 2.12 and 3.0.5. A clone was defined as each unique CDR3 nucleotide sequence, and only productive sequences supported by at least two reads were kept. Shannon diversity, evenness, clonality (one minus evenness), and alpha-parameterized diversity profiles from alpha 0 to 5 were included as repertoire metrics. The IGoR algorithm was used to calculate generation probabilities of clones in the paired pre- and post-chemotherapy samples. Clones were called with MiXCR by TCRdb after fastp trimmed the public reads at Q25, and only in-frame beta chains were retained. All rows with the same CDR3 protein become a single entry with the most common DNA and genes. The V and J calls come from TCRdb's annotation, not from the publication. This sample has some 2,400 distinct CDR3 sequences in its table, and 28% of those were observed once. The ten largest clones capture 6.5% to 9.5% of the sample.

The data are from a study of T cell repertoires in aging, cancer and after chemotherapy (dated by TCRdb to the late 2010s). In the study overall: Six donor age groups were covered, ranging from 30 or younger up to 70 or older, and each group contained at least three individuals. The study profiled peripheral blood TCR beta repertoires from healthy donors and cancer patients to examine immunoaging and T cell reconstitution after chemotherapy. In the solid tumor group, paired pre- and post-chemotherapy samples were obtained from brain tumor (glioblastoma) patients receiving temozolomide-based therapy. A cohort of around 210 cancer patients (about 93 with hematological and around 130 with solid cancers) was assembled, and approximately 99 healthy donors were included as a reference group. In total, the full dataset held about 9.5 million TCR reads. The paper as a whole reports these results and caveats: In healthy donors, the decline in TCR diversity with age was mainly explained by loss of richness, whereas in cancer patients loss of evenness was also found to contribute. It was noted by the authors that conclusions about immunological memory after chemotherapy cannot be drawn from the repertoire data. Compared with age-matched healthy donors, untreated patients with hematological or solid cancers had significantly lower TCR diversity and higher clonality in blood. Median generation probability increased over the chemotherapy interval in both cancer cohorts, suggesting repertoire reconstitution through rebound thymic output.

Genomic DNA extracted from peripheral blood, rather than sorted cells or RNA, was used as the source for amplification of TCR beta rearrangements. This receptor was obtained from a human donor with a solid tumor. The specimen sequenced was blood.

The DNA reads TGTGCCAGTACAGGAGAATATAGCAATCAGCCCCAGCATTTT. It encodes CASTGEYSNQPQHF. The V gene is TRBV19 and the J gene is TRBJ1-5; confidence is insufficient to name the D gene. The CDR3 holds 14 amino acids from the cysteine to the phenylalanine. Solely the CDR3 DNA is kept, with 42 bases framed from the first base. The junction shows trimming of 7 bases on V and 0 bases on J, plus 10 bases between the germline ends. CDR1 LNHDA and CDR2 SQIVND are derived from the germline V gene (reference sequence).